Sequencing of this TCR beta chain was carried out in a study of T cells in localized non-small cell lung cancer (dated by TCRdb to the early 2020s). About the study as a whole: The study examined T cell repertoires in a few hundred patients with early-stage NSCLC and compared tumors with uninvolved tumor-adjacent lungs. The cohort consisted of approximately 220 treatment-naive NSCLC patients whose localized lung tumors had been resected. The mean age of the NSCLC patients was 60 to 85 years, with 120 to 150 men and about a hundred women.

CDR1 and CDR2 are read off the germline V gene as MDHEN and SYDVKM. Counted from cysteine to phenylalanine, this CDR3 has 16 amino acids. CDR3 DNA is the only sequence kept; it has 48 bases, read in frame from the first base. V drops 5 bases and J drops 3 bases, leaving 18 bases in between. TCR beta CDR3 regions were sequenced from DNA using the immunoSEQ Assay. Turning to the authors' computational methods: T cell density was computed as TCR beta template counts normalized to usable DNA estimated by amplifying housekeeping genes. Using the preseqR package, richness was estimated by extrapolating to 120,000 templates for tissue samples and 400,000 templates for PBMC samples. Clonality was defined as one minus Pielou's evenness. Tissue-enriched TCRs were identified through differential abundance testing performed on productive amino-acid clonotypes, with a minimum total count of 5 and an alpha of 0.1. Repertoire overlap between compartments was quantified with the Jaccard Index and Morisita Overlap Index. GLIPH grouped TCR beta CDR3s together with public tetramer-defined viral CDR3s, and a viral motif had to include at least three viral sequences and also show V-gene enrichment. Sourced from immuneACCESS, this table was stored by TCRdb with only in-frame sequences that have V and J called. A share of the clones is absent; for the studies checked, an unresolved V gene accounts for under half, and the remainder has no known explanation. D and trimming come from the DNA, and the V and J calls and clone size come from that table. The sample table holds some 37,000 clones, of which around nine tenths were seen once. The ten largest clones add up to roughly 2.5% of the sample.

A note on this clone: Its antigen has not been determined. Qualities for individual bases were not recorded, and no much larger clone is one base off.

The full study reports these points: Higher T cell density in blood was associated with longer overall survival, whereas higher clonality in adjacent lung was associated with shorter survival. Multi-region tumor sequencing was not performed, so intratumor heterogeneity could not be excluded. Since the design was exploratory, TCR variables were selected using unadjusted p-values with no false-discovery rate correction. Uninvolved tumor-adjacent lung showed the highest T cell clonality, higher than tumor, which suggests more focused antigenic responses in the uninvolved tumor-adjacent lung. Of the top 100 tumor clones, a median of approximately 60 were detected in paired uninvolved adjacent lung; about 28 were also among that lung's top 100.

At diagnosis, peripheral blood, uninvolved tumor-adjacent lung and tumor were collected and stored as a combination of fresh-frozen and FFPE material. For TCR repertoire profiling, the blood samples were analyzed as peripheral blood mononuclear cells. Here the chain combines TRBV28 and TRBJ2-3; 6 matching bases give a weak D call of TRBD1. This specimen was peripheral blood, taken before any cancer treatment. This clonotype originated in a woman between 40 and 69 years old with stage I lung adenocarcinoma. The nucleotide sequence reads TGTGCCAGCAGTCTCCCCCAGGGGACGGGAACAGATACGCAGTATTTT. Its translation reads: CASSLPQGTGTDTQYF.